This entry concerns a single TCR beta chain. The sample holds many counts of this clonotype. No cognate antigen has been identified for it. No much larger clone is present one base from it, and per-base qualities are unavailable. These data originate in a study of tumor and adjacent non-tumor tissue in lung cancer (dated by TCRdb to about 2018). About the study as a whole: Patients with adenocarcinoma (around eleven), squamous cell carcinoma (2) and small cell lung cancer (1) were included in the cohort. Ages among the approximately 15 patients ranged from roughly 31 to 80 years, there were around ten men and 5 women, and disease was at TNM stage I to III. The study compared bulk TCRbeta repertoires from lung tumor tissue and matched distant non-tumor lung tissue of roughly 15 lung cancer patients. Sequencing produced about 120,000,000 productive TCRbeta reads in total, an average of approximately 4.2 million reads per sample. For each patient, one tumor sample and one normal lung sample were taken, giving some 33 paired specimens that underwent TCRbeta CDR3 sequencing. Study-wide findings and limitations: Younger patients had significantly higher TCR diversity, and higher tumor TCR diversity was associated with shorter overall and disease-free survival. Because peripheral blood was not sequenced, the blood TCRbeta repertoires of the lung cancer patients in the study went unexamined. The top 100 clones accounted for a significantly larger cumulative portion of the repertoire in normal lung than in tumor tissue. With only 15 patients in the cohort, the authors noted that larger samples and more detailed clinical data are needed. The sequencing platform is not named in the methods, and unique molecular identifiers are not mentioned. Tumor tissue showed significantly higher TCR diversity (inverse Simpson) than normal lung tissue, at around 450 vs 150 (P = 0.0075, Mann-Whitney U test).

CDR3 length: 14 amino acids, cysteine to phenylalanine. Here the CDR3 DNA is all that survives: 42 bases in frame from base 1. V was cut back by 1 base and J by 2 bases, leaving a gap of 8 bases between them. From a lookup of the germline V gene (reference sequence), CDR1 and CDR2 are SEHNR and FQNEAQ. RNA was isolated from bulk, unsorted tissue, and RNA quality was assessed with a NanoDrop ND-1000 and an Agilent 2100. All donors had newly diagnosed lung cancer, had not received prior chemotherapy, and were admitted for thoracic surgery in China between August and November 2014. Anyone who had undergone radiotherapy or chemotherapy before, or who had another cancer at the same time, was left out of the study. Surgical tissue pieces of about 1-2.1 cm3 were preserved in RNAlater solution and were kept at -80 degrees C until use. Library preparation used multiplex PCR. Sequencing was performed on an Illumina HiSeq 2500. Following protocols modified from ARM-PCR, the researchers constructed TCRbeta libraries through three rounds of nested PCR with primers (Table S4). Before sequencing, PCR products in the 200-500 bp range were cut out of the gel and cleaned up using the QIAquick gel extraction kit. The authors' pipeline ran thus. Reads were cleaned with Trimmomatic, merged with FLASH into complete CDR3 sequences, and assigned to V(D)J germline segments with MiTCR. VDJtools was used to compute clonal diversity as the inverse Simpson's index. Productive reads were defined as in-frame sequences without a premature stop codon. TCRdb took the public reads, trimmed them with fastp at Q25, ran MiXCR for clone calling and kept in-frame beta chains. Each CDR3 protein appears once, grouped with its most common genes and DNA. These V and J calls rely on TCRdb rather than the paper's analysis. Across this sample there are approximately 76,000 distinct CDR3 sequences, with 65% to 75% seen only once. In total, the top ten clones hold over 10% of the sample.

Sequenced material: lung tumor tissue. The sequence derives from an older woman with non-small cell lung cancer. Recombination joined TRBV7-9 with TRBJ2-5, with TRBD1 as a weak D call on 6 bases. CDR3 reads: CASSLGGGQETQYF. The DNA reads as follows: TGTGCCAGCAGCTTAGGAGGGGGACAAGAGACCCAGTACTTC.